Listed below are T cell receptor beta chains from one sample, sequenced in a study of T-cell reconstitution after alpha-beta-depleted transplantation in children. TCRdb passed the PCR reads through MiXCR, listing each CDR3 protein once. The table shows hundreds of thousands of distinct CDR3 sequences, with about 16% occurring only once. The source was PBMCs, mostly from graft donor cells, collected 360 days after TCRalphabeta/CD19-depleted stem cell transplant. These receptors were collected from a male patient under 18 who had a stem cell transplant for acute lymphoblastic leukemia, so the T cells may come from the graft donor. Both conserved end residues are part of each CDR3. D genes are given only for firm matches. Rows give clone size only sometimes, using once, few, many, or a class for an expanded clone.

D	V	J	size	CDR3	DNA
-	TRBV14	TRBJ2-1	few	CASSTGWGSYNEQFF	TGTGCCAGCAGCACAGGGTGGGGATCCTACAATGAGCAGTTCTTC
-	TRBV18	TRBJ2-3	-	CASSPQVRGGTDTQYF	TGTGCCAGCTCACCACAGGTCAGGGGTGGAACAGATACGCAGTATTTT
TRBD2	TRBV7-9	TRBJ2-7	few	CASSLKGKREGLYEQYF	TGTGCCAGCAGCTTGAAGGGAAAACGGGAGGGCCTCTACGAGCAGTACTTC
TRBD1	TRBV25-1	TRBJ1-1	few	CASSEAGQDINEAFF	TGTGCCAGCAGTGAAGCGGGACAGGATATTAATGAAGCTTTCTTT
TRBD1	TRBV29-1	TRBJ2-1	many	CSALGTGISEQFF	TGCAGCGCACTCGGGACAGGGATCAGTGAGCAGTTCTTC
-	TRBV7-2	TRBJ1-1	few	CASSLVGGVAEAFF	TGTGCCAGCAGCTTAGTGGGCGGTGTCGCTGAAGCTTTCTTT
-	TRBV15	TRBJ2-3	few	CATRKPGKDTQYF	TGTGCCACCAGGAAACCAGGGAAAGATACGCAGTATTTT
TRBD1	TRBV12-3/TRBV12-4	TRBJ2-3	-	CASSTRQGTPGTQYF	TGTGCCAGCAGTACACGACAGGGGACCCCGGGTACGCAGTATTTT
-	TRBV5-1	TRBJ2-3	-	CASSYEGDTQYF	TGCGCCAGCAGCTATGAGGGAGATACGCAGTATTTT
TRBD1	TRBV12-3/TRBV12-4	TRBJ1-5	few	CASVGQGQQPQHF	TGTGCCAGCGTAGGACAGGGCCAACAGCCCCAGCATTTT
-	TRBV9	TRBJ2-7	-	CASSGGTPWGEQYF	TGTGCCAGCAGCGGTGGGACACCCTGGGGGGAGCAGTACTTC
-	TRBV6-4	TRBJ2-7	few	CASSDPRLDSDEQYF	TGTGCCAGCAGTGACCCAAGACTAGATTCTGACGAGCAGTACTTC
-	TRBV29-1	TRBJ2-2	many	CSVRRPGRRTGELFF	TGCAGCGTCCGAAGGCCAGGAAGGAGGACCGGGGAGCTGTTTTTT
-	TRBV5-5	TRBJ2-1	many	CASSARTFYNEQFF	TGTGCCAGCAGCGCGCGGACCTTCTACAATGAGCAGTTCTTC
TRBD1	TRBV9	TRBJ1-2	-	CASSVAVLGQGHHYGYTF	TGTGCCAGCAGCGTAGCCGTCCTGGGACAGGGTCATCACTATGGCTACACCTTC
TRBD1	TRBV28	TRBJ2-7	-	CASRAQGTGSYEQYF	TGTGCCAGCAGAGCTCAAGGGACAGGATCTTACGAGCAGTACTTC
-	TRBV15	TRBJ2-1	few	CATSPRGYEQFF	TGTGCCACCAGCCCTCGGGGGTATGAGCAGTTCTTC
TRBD2	TRBV20-1	TRBJ2-7	few	CSARVRTSGRGSYEQYF	TGCAGTGCTAGAGTTCGGACTAGCGGGAGGGGATCCTACGAGCAGTACTTC
TRBD2	TRBV11-2	TRBJ2-1	few	CASSLISGRIDEQFF	TGTGCCAGCAGCTTGATAAGCGGGAGAATCGATGAGCAGTTCTTC
-	TRBV5-1	TRBJ2-7	-	CASSHVFLSSYEQYF	TGCGCCAGCAGCCACGTGTTCCTCAGCTCCTACGAGCAGTACTTC
-	TRBV23-1	TRBJ2-3	few	CASSQGRISTDTQYF	TGCGCCAGCAGTCAAGGCCGGATAAGCACAGATACGCAGTATTTT
TRBD1	TRBV7-9	TRBJ1-4	few	CASSSGTAILNEKLFF	TGTGCCAGCAGCTCCGGGACAGCCATCCTCAATGAAAAACTGTTTTTT
-	TRBV20-1	TRBJ2-7	-	CSATRDFQSSYEQYF	TGCAGTGCTACCAGGGACTTCCAGAGCTCCTACGAGCAGTACTTC
TRBD1	TRBV27	TRBJ2-5	few	CASSFSNRGRETQYF	TGTGCCAGCAGTTTCTCAAACAGGGGGCGGGAGACCCAGTACTTC
TRBD2	TRBV7-9	TRBJ2-2	few	CASSYTWGGNTGELFF	TGTGCCAGCAGCTACACCTGGGGGGGAAACACCGGGGAGCTGTTTTTT
-	TRBV11-1	TRBJ2-7	few	CASSLGLRTERSIYEQYF	TGTGCCAGCAGCTTAGGCCTTAGGACAGAACGATCAATCTACGAGCAGTACTTC
-	TRBV24-1	TRBJ2-7	-	CATSDLKSEQYF	TGTGCCACCAGTGATTTGAAGTCCGAGCAGTACTTC
TRBD1	TRBV5-1	TRBJ1-6	-	CASSWTGRNSPLHF	TGCGCCAGCAGCTGGACAGGGAGAAATTCACCCCTCCACTTT
TRBD2	TRBV18	TRBJ2-1	many	CASSPRRGSGSSYNEQFF	TGTGCCAGCTCACCACGGCGGGGTAGCGGGAGCTCCTACAATGAGCAGTTCTTC
-	TRBV5-1	TRBJ2-5	-	CASSSRSDQETQYF	TGCGCCAGCAGTTCCAGGAGCGACCAAGAGACCCAGTACTTC
-	TRBV29-1	TRBJ2-7	few	CSVGKQPNYYEQYF	TGCAGCGTTGGTAAACAGCCCAACTACTACGAGCAGTACTTC
TRBD2	TRBV7-2	TRBJ2-1	few	CASSIDFRLAHEQFF	TGTGCCAGCAGCATAGACTTTAGACTAGCACATGAGCAGTTCTTC
-	TRBV12-3/TRBV12-4	TRBJ2-3	-	CASSLLFLLDPVDTQYF	TGTGCCAGCAGTCTCCTGTTCCTCCTAGACCCAGTAGATACGCAGTATTTT
TRBD1	TRBV18	TRBJ2-1	few	CASSPRQGEFYNEQFF	TGTGCCAGCTCACCGAGACAGGGGGAATTCTACAATGAGCAGTTCTTC
-	TRBV6-1	TRBJ2-5	-	CASSEEWGNFVVEETQYF	TGTGCCAGCAGTGAAGAGTGGGGGAATTTTGTAGTGGAAGAGACCCAGTACTTC
-	TRBV6-5	TRBJ2-7	-	CASSYAGISYEQYF	TGTGCCAGCAGTTACGCGGGGATATCCTACGAGCAGTACTTC